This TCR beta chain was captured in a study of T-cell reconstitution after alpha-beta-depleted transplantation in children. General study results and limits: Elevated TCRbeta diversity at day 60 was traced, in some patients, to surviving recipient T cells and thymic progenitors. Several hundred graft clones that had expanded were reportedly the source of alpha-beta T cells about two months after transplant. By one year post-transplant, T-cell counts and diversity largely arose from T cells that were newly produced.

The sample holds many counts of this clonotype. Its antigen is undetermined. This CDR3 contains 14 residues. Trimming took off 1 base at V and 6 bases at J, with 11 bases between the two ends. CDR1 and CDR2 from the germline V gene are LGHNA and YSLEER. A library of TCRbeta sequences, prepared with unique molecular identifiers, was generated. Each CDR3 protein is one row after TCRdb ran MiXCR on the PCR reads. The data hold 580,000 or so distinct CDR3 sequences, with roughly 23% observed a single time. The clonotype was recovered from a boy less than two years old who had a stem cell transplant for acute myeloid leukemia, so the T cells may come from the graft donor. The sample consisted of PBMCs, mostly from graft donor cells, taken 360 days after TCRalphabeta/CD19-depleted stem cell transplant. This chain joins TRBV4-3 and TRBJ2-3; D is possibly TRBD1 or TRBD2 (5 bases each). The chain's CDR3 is CASSQVLGRDTQYF. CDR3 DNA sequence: TGCGCCAGCAGCCAAGTATTGGGACGGGATACGCAGTATTTT.